This T cell receptor (beta chain) was captured in a study of post-analysis software for immune sequencing data. Study-level results: The normalized Chao1 diversity of multiple sclerosis patients was significantly lower than that of controls. Five TRBV segments were significantly more frequent in patients than in controls. TRBV5-6, TRBV5-1 and TRBV20-1 were among these segments.

The junction had 5 bases not matched to a gene; V was cut back by 11 bases and J by 4 bases. CDR3 length: 14 amino acids. Per germline, CDR1 SNHLY and CDR2 FYNNEI. About this clonotype: Its antigen is undetermined.

Tagging with unique molecular identifiers was a feature of the TCR beta cDNA libraries. T cells, about 0.85 to 11 million of them, yielded about half a million cDNA molecules. TCRdb reprocessed the PCR reads via MiXCR and lists one record per CDR3 protein. Of roughly 600,000 distinct CDR3 sequences listed, about 40% are singletons. The rearrangement joins TRBV2 to TRBJ2-5; 15 bases agree with TRBD2. Sequenced material: blood. The TCR was taken from a girl between 5 and 17 years old with multiple sclerosis. This chain's CDR3 is CAWTSGGEGETQYF. Written as DNA, the CDR3 is TGTGCCTGGACTAGCGGGGGGGAAGGAGAGACCCAGTACTTC. The full variable domain, its missing parts supplied by reference TRBV2 and TRBJ2-5, is EPEVTQTPSHQVTQMGQEVILRCVPISNHLYFYWYRQILGQKVEFLVSFYNNEISEKSEIFDDQFSVERPDGSNFTLKIRSTKLEDSAMYFCAWTSGGEGETQYFGPGTRLLVL.